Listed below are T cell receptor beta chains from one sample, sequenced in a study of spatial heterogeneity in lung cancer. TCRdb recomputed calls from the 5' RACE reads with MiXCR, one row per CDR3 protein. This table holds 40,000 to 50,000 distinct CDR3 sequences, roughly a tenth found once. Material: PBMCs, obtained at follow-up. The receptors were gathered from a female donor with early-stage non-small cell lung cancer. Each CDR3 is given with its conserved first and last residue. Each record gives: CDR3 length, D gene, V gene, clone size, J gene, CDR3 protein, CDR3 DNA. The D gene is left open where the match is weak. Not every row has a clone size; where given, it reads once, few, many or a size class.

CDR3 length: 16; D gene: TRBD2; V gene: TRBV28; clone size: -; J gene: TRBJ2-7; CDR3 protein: CASSLPLAGGSYEQYF; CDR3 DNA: TGTGCCAGCAGTTTACCCCTAGCGGGGGGGTCCTACGAGCAGTACTTC
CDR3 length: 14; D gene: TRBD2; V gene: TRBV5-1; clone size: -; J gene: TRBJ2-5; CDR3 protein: CASSLGTSGETQYF; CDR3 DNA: TGCGCCAGCAGCTTGGGGACTAGCGGGGAGACCCAGTACTTC
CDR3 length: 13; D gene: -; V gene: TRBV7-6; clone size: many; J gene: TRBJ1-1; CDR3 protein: CASSLEGGAEAFF; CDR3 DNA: TGTGCCAGCAGCTTAGAGGGGGGCGCTGAAGCTTTCTTT
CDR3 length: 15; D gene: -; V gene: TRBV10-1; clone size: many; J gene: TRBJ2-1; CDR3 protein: CASSESGPRSNEQFF; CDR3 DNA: TGCGCCAGCAGTGAGTCGGGTCCTAGAAGCAATGAGCAGTTCTTC
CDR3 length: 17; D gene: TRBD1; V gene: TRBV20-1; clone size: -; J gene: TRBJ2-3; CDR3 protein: CSARPIKPGQGKDTQYF; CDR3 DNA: TGCAGTGCTAGACCTATAAAACCGGGACAGGGAAAAGATACGCAGTATTTT
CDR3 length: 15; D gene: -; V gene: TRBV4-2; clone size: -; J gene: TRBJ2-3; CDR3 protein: CASSQFYRGTDTQYF; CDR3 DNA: TGTGCCAGCAGCCAATTCTATCGAGGCACAGATACGCAGTATTTT
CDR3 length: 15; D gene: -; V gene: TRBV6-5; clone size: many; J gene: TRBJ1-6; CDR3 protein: CASSRGQLNNSPLHF; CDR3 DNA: TGTGCCAGCAGCCGAGGACAGCTCAATAATTCACCCCTCCACTTT
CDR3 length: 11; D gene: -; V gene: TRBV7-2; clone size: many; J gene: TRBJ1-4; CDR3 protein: CASSRGPKLFF; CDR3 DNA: TGTGCCAGCAGCCGGGGACCGAAACTGTTTTTT
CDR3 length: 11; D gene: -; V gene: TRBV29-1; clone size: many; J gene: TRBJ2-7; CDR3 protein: CSVPGAYEQYF; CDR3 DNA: TGCAGCGTTCCGGGGGCATACGAGCAGTACTTC
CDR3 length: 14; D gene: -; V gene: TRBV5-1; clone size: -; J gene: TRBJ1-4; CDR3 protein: CASSSGGTNEKLFF; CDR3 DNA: TGCGCCAGCAGCTCGGGGGGGACTAATGAAAAACTGTTTTTT
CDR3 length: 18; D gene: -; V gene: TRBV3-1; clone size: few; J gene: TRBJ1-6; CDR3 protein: CASSPDRLPYSYNSPLHF; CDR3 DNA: TGTGCCAGCAGCCCGGACCGTCTACCGTACTCCTATAATTCACCCCTTCACTTT
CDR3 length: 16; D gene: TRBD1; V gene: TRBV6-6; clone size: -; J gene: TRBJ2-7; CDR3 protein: CASSKNLRDRESEQYF; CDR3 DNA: TGTGCCAGCAGTAAGAACCTCCGGGACAGGGAAAGCGAGCAGTACTTC
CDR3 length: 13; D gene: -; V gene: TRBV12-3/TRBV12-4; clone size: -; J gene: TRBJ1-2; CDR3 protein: CASSLGAGTGYTF; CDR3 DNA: TGTGCCAGCAGTTTAGGGGCAGGCACCGGCTACACCTTC
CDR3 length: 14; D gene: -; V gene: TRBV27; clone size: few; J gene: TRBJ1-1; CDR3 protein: CASSLLGGRTEAFF; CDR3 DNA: TGTGCCAGCAGTTTATTGGGGGGGAGGACTGAAGCTTTCTTT
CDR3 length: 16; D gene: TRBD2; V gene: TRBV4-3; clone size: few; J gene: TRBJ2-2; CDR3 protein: CASSQDAGLATGELFF; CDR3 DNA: TGCGCCAGCAGCCAAGATGCGGGACTAGCCACCGGGGAGCTGTTTTTT
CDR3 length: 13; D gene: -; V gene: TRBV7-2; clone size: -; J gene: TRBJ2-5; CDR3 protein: CASSSIKQGTQYF; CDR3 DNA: TGTGCCAGCAGCTCGATTAAACAGGGAACCCAGTACTTC
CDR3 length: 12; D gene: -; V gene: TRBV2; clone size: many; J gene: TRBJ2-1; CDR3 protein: CASSAAGGEQFF; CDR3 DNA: TGTGCCAGCAGTGCGGCTGGGGGGGAGCAGTTCTTC
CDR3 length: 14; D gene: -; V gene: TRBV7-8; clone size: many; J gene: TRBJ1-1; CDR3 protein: CASSLGSTYTEAFF; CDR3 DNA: TGTGCCAGCAGCTTAGGATCGACATACACTGAAGCTTTCTTT
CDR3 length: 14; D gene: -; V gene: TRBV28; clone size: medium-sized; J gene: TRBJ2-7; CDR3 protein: CASSTTRPGNEQYF; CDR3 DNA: TGTGCCAGCAGTACAACCCGCCCGGGGAACGAGCAGTACTTC
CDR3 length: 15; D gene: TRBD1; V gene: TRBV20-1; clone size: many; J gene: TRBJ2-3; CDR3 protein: CSGQGAATSTDTQYF; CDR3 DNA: TGCTCGGGACAGGGGGCTGCTACTAGCACAGATACGCAGTATTTT
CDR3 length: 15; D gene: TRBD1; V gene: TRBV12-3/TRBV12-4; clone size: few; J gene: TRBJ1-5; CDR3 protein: CASSYEGARNQPQHF; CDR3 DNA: TGTGCCAGCAGTTATGAGGGGGCCCGCAATCAGCCCCAGCATTTT
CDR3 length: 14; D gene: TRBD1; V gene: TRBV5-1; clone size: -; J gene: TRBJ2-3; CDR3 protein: CASSLRQGGDTQYF; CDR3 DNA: TGCGCCAGCAGCCTCCGACAGGGTGGAGATACGCAGTATTTT
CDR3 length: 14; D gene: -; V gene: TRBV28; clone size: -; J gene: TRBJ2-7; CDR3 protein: CASSSGSFAYEQYF; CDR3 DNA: TGTGCCAGCAGTTCCGGGTCCTTCGCCTACGAGCAGTACTTC
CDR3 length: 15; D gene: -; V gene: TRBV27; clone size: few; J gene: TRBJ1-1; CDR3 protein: CASSLRLKSATEAFF; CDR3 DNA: TGTGCCAGCAGTTTACGACTGAAGAGCGCGACGGAAGCTTTCTTT
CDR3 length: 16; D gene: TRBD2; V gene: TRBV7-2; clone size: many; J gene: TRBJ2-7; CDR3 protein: CASSSSFAGGRHEQYF; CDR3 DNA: TGTGCCAGCAGCTCAAGTTTCGCGGGGGGGCGGCACGAGCAGTACTTC
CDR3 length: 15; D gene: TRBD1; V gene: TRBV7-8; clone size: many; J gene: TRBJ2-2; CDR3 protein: CASSWTGSNTGELFF; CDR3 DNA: TGTGCCAGCAGCTGGACAGGATCGAACACCGGGGAGCTGTTTTTT
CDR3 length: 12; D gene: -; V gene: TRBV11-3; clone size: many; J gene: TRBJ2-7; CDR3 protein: CASSFRGAEQYF; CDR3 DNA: TGTGCCAGCAGCTTTAGGGGCGCCGAGCAGTACTTC
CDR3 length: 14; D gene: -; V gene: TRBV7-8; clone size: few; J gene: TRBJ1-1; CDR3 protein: CASSLPGFMTEAFF; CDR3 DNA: TGTGCCAGCAGCTTACCAGGGTTTATGACTGAAGCTTTCTTT
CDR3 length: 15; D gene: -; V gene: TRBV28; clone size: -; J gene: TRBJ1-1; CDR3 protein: CASIEFLGGSTEAFF; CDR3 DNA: TGTGCCAGCATAGAATTTTTGGGGGGATCCACTGAAGCTTTCTTT
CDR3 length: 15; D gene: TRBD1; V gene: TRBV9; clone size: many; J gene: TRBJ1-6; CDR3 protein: CASSVEDRGGSPLHF; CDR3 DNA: TGTGCCAGCAGCGTAGAAGACAGGGGAGGATCACCCCTCCACTTT
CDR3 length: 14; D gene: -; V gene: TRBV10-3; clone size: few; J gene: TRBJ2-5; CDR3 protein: CAIGGPGVEETQYF; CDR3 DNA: TGTGCCATCGGGGGTCCAGGGGTTGAAGAGACCCAGTACTTC
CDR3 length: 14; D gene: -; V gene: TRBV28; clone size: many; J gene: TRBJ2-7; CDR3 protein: CASSSLTSRGEQYF; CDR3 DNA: TGTGCCAGCAGTTCGCTCACCTCCAGGGGCGAGCAGTACTTC
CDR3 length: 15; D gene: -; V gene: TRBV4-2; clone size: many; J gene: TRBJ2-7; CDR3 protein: CASSSESGALNEQYF; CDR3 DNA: TGTGCCAGCAGCTCGGAGAGTGGGGCGCTAAACGAGCAGTACTTC
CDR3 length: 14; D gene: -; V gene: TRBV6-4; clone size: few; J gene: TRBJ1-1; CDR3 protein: CASSDSTGNTEAFF; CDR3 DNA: TGTGCCAGCAGTGACTCGACAGGGAACACTGAAGCTTTCTTT
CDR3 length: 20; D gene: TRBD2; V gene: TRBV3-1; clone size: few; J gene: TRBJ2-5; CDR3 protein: CASSQDLRLAGNSYQETQYF; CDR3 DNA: TGTGCCAGCAGCCAAGATCTTCGGCTAGCGGGGAACTCGTACCAAGAGACCCAGTACTTC
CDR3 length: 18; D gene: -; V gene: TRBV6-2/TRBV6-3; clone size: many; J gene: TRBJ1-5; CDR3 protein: CASSYPKALQGNNQPQHF; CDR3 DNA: TGTGCCAGCAGTTACCCTAAAGCCCTGCAGGGTAACAATCAGCCCCAGCATTTT
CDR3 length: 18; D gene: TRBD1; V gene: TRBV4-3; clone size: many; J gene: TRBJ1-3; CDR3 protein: CASSPSSTGTGFGNTIYF; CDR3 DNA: TGCGCCAGCAGCCCTTCCTCGACCGGGACAGGTTTTGGAAACACCATATATTTT
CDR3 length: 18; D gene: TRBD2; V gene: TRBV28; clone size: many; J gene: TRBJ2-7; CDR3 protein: CASSAPTSGGPSSYEQYF; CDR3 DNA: TGTGCCAGCAGTGCCCCGACTAGCGGGGGGCCCAGCTCCTACGAGCAGTACTTC
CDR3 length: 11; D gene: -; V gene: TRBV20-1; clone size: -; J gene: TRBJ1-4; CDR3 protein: CRGGTNEKLFF; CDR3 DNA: TGCAGGGGAGGGACTAATGAAAAACTGTTTTTT
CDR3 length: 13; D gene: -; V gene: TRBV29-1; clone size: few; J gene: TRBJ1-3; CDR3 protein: CSVEGDIRNTIYF; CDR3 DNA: TGCAGCGTTGAAGGGGACATTCGAAACACCATATATTTT
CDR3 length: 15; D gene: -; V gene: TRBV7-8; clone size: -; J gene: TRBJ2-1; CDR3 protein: CASSPVLGQYNEQFF; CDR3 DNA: TGTGCCAGCAGCCCCGTTTTGGGCCAATACAATGAGCAGTTCTTC
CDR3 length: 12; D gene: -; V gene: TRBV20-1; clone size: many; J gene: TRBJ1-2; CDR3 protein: CSATDQYYGYTF; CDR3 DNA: TGCAGTGCTACGGACCAATACTATGGCTACACCTTC
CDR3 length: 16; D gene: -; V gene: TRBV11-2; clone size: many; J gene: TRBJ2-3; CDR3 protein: CASSQRTTTSTDTQYF; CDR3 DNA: TGTGCCAGCAGCCAACGGACTACCACTAGCACAGATACGCAGTATTTT
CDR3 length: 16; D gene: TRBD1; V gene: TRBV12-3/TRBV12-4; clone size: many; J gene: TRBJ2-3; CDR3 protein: CASRPIRQGVTDTQYF; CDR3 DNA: TGTGCCAGCAGACCAATCCGACAGGGGGTTACAGATACGCAGTATTTT
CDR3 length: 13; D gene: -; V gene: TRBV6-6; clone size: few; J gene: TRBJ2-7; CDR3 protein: CASRPTGSGEQYF; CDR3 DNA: TGTGCCAGCAGACCAACAGGGTCGGGAGAGCAGTACTTC
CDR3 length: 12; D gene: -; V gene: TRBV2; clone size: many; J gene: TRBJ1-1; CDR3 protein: CASSLDGTEAFF; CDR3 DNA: TGTGCCAGCAGCCTGGACGGGACTGAAGCTTTCTTT
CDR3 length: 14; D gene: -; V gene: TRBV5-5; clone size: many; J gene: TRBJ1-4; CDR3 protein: CASSLRGIGEKLFF; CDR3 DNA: TGTGCCAGCAGCTTAAGAGGAATTGGCGAAAAACTGTTTTTT
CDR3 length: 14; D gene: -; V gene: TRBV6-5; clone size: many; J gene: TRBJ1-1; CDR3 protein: CASAVDTHRTEAFF; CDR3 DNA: TGTGCCAGCGCCGTGGACACCCACAGGACTGAAGCTTTCTTT
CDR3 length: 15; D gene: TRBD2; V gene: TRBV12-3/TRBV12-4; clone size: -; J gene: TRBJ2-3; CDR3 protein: CASRLTSGGTDTQYF; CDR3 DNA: TGTGCCAGCAGGCTGACTAGCGGGGGCACAGATACGCAGTATTTT
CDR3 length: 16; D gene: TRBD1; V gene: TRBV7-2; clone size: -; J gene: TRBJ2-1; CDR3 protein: CASSSLSGQGSNEQFF; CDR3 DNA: TGTGCCAGCAGCTCCCTCTCGGGACAGGGATCCAATGAGCAGTTCTTC
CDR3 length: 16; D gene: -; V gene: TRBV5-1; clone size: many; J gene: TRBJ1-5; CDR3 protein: CASSLDPVVGNQPQHF; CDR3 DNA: TGCGCCAGCAGCTTGGATCCGGTGGTGGGCAATCAGCCCCAGCATTTT
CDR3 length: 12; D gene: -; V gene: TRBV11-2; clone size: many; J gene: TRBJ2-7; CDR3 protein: CASSQDWYEQYF; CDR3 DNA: TGTGCCAGCAGCCAAGACTGGTACGAGCAGTACTTC
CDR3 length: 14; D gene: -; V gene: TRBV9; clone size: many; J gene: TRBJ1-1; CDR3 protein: CASSVSAMNTEAFF; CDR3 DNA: TGTGCCAGCAGCGTATCCGCGATGAACACTGAAGCTTTCTTT